This T cell receptor (beta chain) originates from a study of cytomegalovirus exposure and HLA in healthy donors. Study-wide points: Subsequent analysis found a tendency for first-cohort TCR clusters to co-occur within the 95 to 150 validation repertoires.

Germline V gives CDR1 SGHVS, CDR2 FQNEAQ. The CDR3 length is 19 residues. V lost 0 bases to trimming and J lost 0 bases, with 18 bases between them. Data came from immunoSEQ multiplex PCR; TCRdb stores just in-frame clones and leaves some out. Of hundreds of thousands of clones in the sample, 88% were seen once. As regards this clone: What it binds is unknown.

The sample comprised PBMCs. The TCR originated in a woman under 30 in good health and CMV-seronegative. The chain is built from TRBV7-8 and TRBJ1-5; possible D gene TRBD1, 5 bases. Here the CDR3 DNA reads TGTGCCAGCAGCTTAGCGGTGGTAGCGGGGCAGTATAGCAATCAGCCCCAGCATTTT. Translated, it gives CASSLAVVAGQYSNQPQHF.